A selection of T cell receptor beta chains follows, all from one sample in a study of blood T cell repertoires in COVID-19. Profiled with immunoSEQ multiplex PCR; TCRdb holds only in-frame clones, not every one. The sample consists of roughly 39,000 clones, around 87% of them appearing once. The sample comprised peripheral blood. The receptor source for this set is a man aged 50 or older in a cohort sampled during active COVID-19. CDR3s include the opening cysteine and the closing phenylalanine or tryptophan. D genes are given only for firm matches. Part of the rows lack a size; the others show once, few, many or a class for expanded clones.

v_call,d_call,j_call,clone_size,cdr3_aa,cdr3_nt
TRBV7-8,-,TRBJ1-5,-,CASSLRFTGQPQHF,TGTGCCAGCAGCTTACGTTTCACCGGTCAGCCCCAGCATTTT
TRBV5-6,TRBD2,TRBJ2-3,-,CASSTSGGTTQYF,TGTGCCAGCAGCACTAGCGGGGGTACTACGCAGTATTTT
TRBV24-1,TRBD2,TRBJ2-2,-,CATSDRGENTGELFF,TGTGCCACCAGTGATCGGGGGGAGAACACCGGGGAGCTGTTTTTT
TRBV7-2,TRBD1,TRBJ1-1,-,CASSLAGTGVMNTEAFF,TGTGCCAGCAGCTTAGCCGGGACAGGGGTTATGAACACTGAAGCTTTCTTT
TRBV21-1,-,TRBJ2-7,-,CASSKAGAGLCRYEQYF,TGTGCCAGCAGCAAAGCCGGGGCGGGGCTCTGTAGATACGAGCAGTACTTC
TRBV4-1,TRBD2,TRBJ2-5,-,CASSQEGAGGQETQYF,TGCGCCAGCAGCCAAGAAGGAGCGGGGGGCCAAGAGACCCAGTACTTC
TRBV4-1,-,TRBJ1-1,once,CASSQTGFGQPGTEAFF,TGCGCCAGCAGCCAAACCGGGTTTGGCCAGCCGGGCACTGAAGCTTTCTTT
TRBV7-8,TRBD1,TRBJ1-5,-,CASSLAFGQGLWQPQHF,TGTGCCAGCAGCTTAGCATTCGGACAGGGCCTTTGGCAGCCCCAGCATTTT
TRBV19,TRBD1,TRBJ2-7,-,CASSVIDRDYEQYF,TGTGCCAGTAGTGTAATTGACAGGGACTACGAGCAGTACTTC
TRBV7-7,-,TRBJ2-5,-,CASSLGASWRETQYF,TGTGCTAGCAGCTTAGGAGCCTCTTGGAGAGAGACCCAGTACTTC
TRBV9,-,TRBJ1-2,-,CASSLGGLYGYTF,TGTGCCAGCTCCCTGGGGGGACTCTATGGCTACACCTTC
TRBV6-4,TRBD1,TRBJ1-5,-,CASSDLGRGPYSNQPQHF,TGTGCCAGCAGTGACCTGGGCAGGGGGCCTTATAGCAATCAGCCCCAGCATTTT
TRBV5-1,-,TRBJ2-1,-,CASSLRQVSYNEQFF,TGCGCCAGCAGCCTTAGACAGGTCTCCTACAATGAGCAGTTCTTC
TRBV12-3/TRBV12-4,-,TRBJ1-5,few,CASSLGQGQPQHF,TGTGCCAGCAGTTTGGGGCAGGGACAGCCCCAGCATTTT
TRBV6-4,-,TRBJ2-6,-,CASSDGGSSGANVLTF,TGTGCCAGCAGTGATGGAGGGAGCTCTGGGGCCAACGTCCTGACTTTC
TRBV18,TRBD1,TRBJ1-2,-,CASSPPNTGVWDGYTF,TGTGCCAGCTCACCACCGAACACAGGGGTGTGGGATGGCTACACCTTC
TRBV5-6,TRBD1,TRBJ1-1,-,CASKIQGTEAFF,TGTGCCAGCAAAATACAGGGGACTGAAGCTTTCTTT
TRBV27,-,TRBJ2-3,-,CASSLRTTHTQYF,TGTGCCAGCAGTCTCCGGACTACACATACGCAGTATTTT